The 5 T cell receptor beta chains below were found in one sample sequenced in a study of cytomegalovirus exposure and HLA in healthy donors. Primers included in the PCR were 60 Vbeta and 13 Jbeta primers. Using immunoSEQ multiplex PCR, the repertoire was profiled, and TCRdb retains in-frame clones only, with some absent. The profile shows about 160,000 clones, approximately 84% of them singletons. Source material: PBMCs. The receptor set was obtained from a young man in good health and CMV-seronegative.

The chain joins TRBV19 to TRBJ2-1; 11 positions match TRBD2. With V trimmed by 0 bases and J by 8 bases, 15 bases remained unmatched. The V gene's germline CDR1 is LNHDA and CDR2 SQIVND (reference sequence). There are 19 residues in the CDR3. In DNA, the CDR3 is TGTGCCAGTAGTATAGATGGGGCTAGCGGGAGGCCCCTGGGAGATGAGCAGTTCTTC. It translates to CASSIDGASGRPLGDEQFF.

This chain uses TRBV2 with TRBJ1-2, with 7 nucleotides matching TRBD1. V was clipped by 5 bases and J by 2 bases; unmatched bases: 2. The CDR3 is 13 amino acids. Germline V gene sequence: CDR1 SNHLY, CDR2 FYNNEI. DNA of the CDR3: TGTGCCAGCAGTTTGGACAGGAACTATGGCTACACCTTC. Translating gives CASSLDRNYGYTF.

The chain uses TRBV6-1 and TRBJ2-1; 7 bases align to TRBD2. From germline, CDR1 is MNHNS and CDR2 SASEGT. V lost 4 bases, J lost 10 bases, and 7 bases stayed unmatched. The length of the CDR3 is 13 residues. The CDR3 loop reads CASSVTGGGEQFF. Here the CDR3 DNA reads TGTGCCAGCAGTGTCACCGGGGGAGGGGAGCAGTTCTTC.

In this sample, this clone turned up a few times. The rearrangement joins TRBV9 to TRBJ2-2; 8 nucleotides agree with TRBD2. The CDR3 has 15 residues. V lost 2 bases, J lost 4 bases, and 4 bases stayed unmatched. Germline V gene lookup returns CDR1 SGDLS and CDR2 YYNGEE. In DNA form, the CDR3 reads TGTGCCAGCAGCGTCACACTAGCGGCCACCGGGGAGCTGTTTTTT. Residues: CASSVTLAATGELFF.

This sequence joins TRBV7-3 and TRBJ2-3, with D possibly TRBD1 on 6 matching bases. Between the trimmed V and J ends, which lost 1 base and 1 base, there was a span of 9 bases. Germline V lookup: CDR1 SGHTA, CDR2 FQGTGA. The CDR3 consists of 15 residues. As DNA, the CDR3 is TGTGCCAGCAGCTTAAGACCAGGGGGCACAGATACGCAGTATTTT. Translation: CASSLRPGGTDTQYF.